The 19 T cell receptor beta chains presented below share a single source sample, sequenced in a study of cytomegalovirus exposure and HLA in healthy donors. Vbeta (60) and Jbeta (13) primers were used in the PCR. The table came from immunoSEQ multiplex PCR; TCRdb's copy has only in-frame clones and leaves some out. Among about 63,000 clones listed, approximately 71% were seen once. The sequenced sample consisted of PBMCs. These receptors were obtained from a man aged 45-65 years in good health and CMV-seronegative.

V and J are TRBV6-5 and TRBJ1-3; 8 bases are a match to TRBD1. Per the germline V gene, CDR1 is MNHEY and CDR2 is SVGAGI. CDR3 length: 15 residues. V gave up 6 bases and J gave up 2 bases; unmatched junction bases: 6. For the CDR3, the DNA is TGTGCCAGCAGAGCCGGGACAGGAGCTGGAAACACCATATATTTT. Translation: CASRAGTGAGNTIYF.

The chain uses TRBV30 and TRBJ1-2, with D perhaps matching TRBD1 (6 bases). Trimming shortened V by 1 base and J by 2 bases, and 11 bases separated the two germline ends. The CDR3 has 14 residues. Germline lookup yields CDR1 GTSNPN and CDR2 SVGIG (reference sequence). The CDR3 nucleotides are TGTGCCTGGAGTGCCTACAGGGTAAACTATGGCTACACCTTC. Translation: CAWSAYRVNYGYTF.

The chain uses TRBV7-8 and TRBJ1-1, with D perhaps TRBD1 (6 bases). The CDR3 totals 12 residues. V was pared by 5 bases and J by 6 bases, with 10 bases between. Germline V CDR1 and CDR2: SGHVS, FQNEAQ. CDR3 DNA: TGTGCCAGCAGCACAGGGTTCCCTGAAGCTTTCTTT. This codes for CASSTGFPEAFF.

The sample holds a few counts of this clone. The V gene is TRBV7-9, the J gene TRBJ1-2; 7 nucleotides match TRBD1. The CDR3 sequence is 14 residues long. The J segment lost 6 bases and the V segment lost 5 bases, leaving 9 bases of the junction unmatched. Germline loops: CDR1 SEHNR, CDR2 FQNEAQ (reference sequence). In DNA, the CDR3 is TGTGCCAGCAGCACCGGGGCAGGGGGAGATGGCTACACCTTC. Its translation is CASSTGAGGDGYTF.

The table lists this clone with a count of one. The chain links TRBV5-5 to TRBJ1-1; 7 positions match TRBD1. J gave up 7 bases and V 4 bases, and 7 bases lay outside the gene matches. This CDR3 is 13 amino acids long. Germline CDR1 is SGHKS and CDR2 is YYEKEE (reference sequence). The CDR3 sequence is CASSLDRVDEAFF. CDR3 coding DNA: TGTGCCAGCAGCCTAGACAGGGTCGATGAAGCTTTCTTT.

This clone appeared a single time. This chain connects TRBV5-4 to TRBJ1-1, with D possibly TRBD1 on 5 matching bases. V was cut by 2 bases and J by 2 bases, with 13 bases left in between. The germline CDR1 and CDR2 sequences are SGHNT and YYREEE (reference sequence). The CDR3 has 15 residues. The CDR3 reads CASSFGGRRNTEAFF. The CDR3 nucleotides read TGTGCCAGCAGCTTCGGGGGGAGGCGAAACACTGAAGCTTTCTTT.

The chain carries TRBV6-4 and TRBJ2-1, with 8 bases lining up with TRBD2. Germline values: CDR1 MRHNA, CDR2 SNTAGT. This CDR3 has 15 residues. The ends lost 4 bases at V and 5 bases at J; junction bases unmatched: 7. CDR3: CASSAKAGADNEQFF. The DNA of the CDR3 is TGTGCCAGCAGTGCAAAAGCGGGGGCCGACAATGAGCAGTTCTTC.

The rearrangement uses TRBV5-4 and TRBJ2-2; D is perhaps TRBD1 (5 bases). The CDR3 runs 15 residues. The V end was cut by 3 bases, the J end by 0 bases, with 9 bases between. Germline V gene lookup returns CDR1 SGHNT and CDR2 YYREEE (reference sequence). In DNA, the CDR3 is TGTGCCAGCAGCTCGACAGTCGCGAACACCGGGGAGCTGTTTTTT. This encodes CASSSTVANTGELFF.

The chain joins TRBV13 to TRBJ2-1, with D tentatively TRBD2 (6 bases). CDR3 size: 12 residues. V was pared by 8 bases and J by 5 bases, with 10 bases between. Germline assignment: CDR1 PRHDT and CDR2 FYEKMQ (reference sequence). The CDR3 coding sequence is TGTGCCAGCTCGGAGGGAGACAATGAGCAGTTCTTC. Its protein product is CASSEGDNEQFF.

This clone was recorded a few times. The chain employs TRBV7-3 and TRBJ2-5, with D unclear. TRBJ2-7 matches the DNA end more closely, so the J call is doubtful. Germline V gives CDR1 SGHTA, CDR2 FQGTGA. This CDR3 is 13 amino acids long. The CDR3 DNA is TGTGCCAGCAGCTTAAATGGGCCCTACGAGCAGTACTTC. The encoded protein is CASSLNGPYEQYF.

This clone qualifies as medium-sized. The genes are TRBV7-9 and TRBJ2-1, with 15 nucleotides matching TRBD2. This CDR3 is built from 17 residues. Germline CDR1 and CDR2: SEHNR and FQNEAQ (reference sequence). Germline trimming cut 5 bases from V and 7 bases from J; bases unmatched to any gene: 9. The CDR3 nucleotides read TGTGCCAGCAGCCAAAGGACTAGCGGGGGGGCCGGGAATGAGCAGTTCTTC. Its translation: CASSQRTSGGAGNEQFF.

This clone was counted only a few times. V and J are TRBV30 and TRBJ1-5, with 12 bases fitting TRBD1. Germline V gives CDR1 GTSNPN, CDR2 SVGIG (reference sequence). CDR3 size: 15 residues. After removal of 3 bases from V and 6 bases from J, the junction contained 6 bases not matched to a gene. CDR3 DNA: TGTGCCTGGAGCCTGGGGACAGGGGGCGTTCAGCCCCAGCATTTT. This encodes CAWSLGTGGVQPQHF.

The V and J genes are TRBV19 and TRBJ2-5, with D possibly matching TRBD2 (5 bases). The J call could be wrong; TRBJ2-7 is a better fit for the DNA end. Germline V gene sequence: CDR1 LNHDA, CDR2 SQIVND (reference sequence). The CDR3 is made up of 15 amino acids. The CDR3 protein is CASSTSGLTGYEQYF. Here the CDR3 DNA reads TGTGCCAGTAGTACCTCCGGACTTACGGGTTACGAGCAGTACTTC.

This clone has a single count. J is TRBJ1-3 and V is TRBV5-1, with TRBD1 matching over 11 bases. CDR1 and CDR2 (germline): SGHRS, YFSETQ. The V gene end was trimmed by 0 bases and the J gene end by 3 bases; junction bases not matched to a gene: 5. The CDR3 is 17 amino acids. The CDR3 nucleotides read TGCGCCAGCAGCTTGGATCCGGGACAGGGGGGTGGAAACACCATATATTTT. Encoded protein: CASSLDPGQGGGNTIYF.

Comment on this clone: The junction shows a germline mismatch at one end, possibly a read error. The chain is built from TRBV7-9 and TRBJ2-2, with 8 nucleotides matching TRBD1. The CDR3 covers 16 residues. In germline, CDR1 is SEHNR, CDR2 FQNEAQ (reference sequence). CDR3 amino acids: CSSEPAGQVNTGELFF. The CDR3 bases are TGTTCCAGCGAGCCGGCGGGACAGGTTAACACCGGGGAGCTGTTTTTT. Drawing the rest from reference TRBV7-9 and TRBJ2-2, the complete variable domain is DTGVSQNPRHKITKRGQNVTFRCDPISEHNRLYWYRQTLGQGPEFLTYFQNEAQLEKSRLLSDRFSAERPKGSFSTLEIQRTEQGDSAMYLCSSEPAGQVNTGELFFGEGSRLTVL.

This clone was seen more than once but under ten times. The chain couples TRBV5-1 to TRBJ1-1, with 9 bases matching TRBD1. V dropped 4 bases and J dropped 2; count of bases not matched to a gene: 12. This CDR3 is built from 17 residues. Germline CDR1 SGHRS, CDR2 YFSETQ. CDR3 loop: CASSALPGTGRNTEAFF. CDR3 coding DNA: TGCGCCAGCAGCGCCCTCCCCGGGACAGGGCGAAACACTGAAGCTTTCTTT.

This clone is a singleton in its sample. CDR3: CASSEGGTDTQYF. CDR3 coding DNA: TGTGCCAGCAGTGAGGGGGGAACAGATACGCAGTATTTT. J is TRBJ2-3 and V is TRBV25-1, with a possible D match to TRBD2 (6 bases). The V gene's germline CDR1 is MGHDK and CDR2 SYGVNS. The CDR3 is made up of 13 amino acids. Between the trimmed V and J ends, which lost 3 bases and 3 bases, there was a span of 7 bases.

CDR3 in DNA: TGTGCCAGCAGTTACTCCGCAGAACAAGCTTTCTTT. Encoded protein: CASSYSAEQAFF. The chain couples TRBV6-5 to TRBJ1-1; D gene uncertain. The ends were cut back, 0 bases at V and 9 bases at J, with 8 bases in the middle. The CDR3 is 12 residues long. Germline loops: CDR1 MNHEY, CDR2 SVGAGI.

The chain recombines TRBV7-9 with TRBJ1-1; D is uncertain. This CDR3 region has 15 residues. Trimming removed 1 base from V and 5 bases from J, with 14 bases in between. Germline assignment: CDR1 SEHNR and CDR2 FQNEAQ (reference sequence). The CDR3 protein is CASSLGGLMRTEAFF. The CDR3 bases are TGTGCCAGCAGCTTAGGTGGGTTGATGAGGACTGAAGCTTTCTTT.